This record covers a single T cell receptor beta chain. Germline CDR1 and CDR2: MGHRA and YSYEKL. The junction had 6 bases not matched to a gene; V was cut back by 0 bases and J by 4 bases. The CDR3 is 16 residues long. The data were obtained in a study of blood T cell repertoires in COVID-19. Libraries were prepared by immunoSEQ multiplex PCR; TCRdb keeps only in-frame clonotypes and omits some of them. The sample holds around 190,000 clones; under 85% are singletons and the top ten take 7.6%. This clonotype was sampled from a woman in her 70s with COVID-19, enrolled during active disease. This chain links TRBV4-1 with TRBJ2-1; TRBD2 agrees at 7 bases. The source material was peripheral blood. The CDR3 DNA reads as TGCGCCAGCAGCCAAGATCCCAGCGGGACGTACAATGAGCAGTTCTTC. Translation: CASSQDPSGTYNEQFF.